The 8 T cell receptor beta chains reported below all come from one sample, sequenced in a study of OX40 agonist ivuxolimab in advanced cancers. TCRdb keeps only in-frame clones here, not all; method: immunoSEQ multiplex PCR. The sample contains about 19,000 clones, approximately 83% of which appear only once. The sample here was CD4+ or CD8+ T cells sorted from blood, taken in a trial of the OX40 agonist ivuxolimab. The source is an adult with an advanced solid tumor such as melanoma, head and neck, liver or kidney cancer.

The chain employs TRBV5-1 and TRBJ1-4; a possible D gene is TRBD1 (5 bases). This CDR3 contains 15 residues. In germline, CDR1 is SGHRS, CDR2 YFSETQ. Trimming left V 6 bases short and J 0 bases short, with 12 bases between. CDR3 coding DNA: TGCGCCAGCAATCGGGGGGATGCAACTAATGAAAAACTGTTTTTT. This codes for CASNRGDATNEKLFF.

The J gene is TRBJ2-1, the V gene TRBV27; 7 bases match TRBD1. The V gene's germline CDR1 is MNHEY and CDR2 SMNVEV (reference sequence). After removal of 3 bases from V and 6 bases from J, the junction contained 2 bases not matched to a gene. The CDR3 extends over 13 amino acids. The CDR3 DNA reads TGTGCCAGCAGTTTTCGGGACAGCAATGAGCAGTTCTTC. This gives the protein CASSFRDSNEQFF.

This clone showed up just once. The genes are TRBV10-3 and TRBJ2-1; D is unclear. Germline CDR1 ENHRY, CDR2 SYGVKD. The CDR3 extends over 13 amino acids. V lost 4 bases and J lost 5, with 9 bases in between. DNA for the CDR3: TGTGCCATCAGTGTCCCTAATAACAATGAGCAGTTCTTC. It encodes CAISVPNNNEQFF.

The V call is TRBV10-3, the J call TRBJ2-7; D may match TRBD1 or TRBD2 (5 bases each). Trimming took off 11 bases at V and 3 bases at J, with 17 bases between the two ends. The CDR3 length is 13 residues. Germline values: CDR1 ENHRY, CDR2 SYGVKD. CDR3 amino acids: CAGRQGRNYEQYF. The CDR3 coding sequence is TGTGCCGGGCGTCAGGGACGGAACTACGAGCAGTACTTC.

CDR3 loop: CASTEGNQPQHF. As DNA, the CDR3 is TGTGCCAGCACAGAGGGGAATCAGCCCCAGCATTTT. This rearrangement joins TRBV5-8 to TRBJ1-5; possibly TRBD1 for D (5 bases). There are 12 residues in the CDR3. With 6 bases removed from V and 4 bases from J, the gap between germline ends came to 8 bases. Germline V gene data show CDR1 as SGHTS and CDR2 as YDEGEE.

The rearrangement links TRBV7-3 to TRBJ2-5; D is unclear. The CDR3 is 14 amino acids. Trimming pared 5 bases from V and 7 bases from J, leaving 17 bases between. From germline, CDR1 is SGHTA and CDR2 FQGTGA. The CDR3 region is CASSPGPVGGTQYF. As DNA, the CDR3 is TGTGCCAGCAGCCCGGGCCCCGTAGGTGGGACCCAGTACTTC.

The CDR3 spells CASLGTAISYEQYF. CDR3 DNA sequence: TGTGCCAGCCTCGGGACCGCCATCTCCTACGAGCAGTACTTC. J is TRBJ2-7 and V is TRBV2; the D gene could be TRBD1 or TRBD2 (5 bases each). Trimming stripped 8 bases from V and 0 bases from J, with 14 bases between. The length of the CDR3 is 14 residues. Germline CDR1 reads SNHLY; CDR2 reads FYNNEI.

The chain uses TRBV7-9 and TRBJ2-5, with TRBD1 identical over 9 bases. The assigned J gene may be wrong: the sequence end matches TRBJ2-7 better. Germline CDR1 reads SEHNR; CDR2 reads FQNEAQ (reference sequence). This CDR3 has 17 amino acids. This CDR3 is CASSLGEMGQGAYEQYF. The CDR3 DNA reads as TGTGCCAGCAGCTTAGGGGAGATGGGACAGGGCGCCTACGAGCAGTACTTC.